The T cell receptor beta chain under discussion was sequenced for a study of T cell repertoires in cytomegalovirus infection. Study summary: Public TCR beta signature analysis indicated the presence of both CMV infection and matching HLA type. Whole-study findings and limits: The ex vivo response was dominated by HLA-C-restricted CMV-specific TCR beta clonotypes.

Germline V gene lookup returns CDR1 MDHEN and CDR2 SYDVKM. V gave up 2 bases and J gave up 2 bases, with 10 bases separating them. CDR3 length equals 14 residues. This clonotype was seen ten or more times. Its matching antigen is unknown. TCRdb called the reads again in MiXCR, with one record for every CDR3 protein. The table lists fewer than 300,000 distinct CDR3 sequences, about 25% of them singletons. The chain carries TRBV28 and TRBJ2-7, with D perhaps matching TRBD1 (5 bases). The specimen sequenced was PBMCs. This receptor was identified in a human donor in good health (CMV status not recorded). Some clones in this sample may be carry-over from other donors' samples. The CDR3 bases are TGTGCCAGCAGTTTACAGGGCCACCCCTACGAGCAGTACTTC. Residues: CASSLQGHPYEQYF. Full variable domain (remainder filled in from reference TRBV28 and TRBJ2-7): DVKVTQSSRYLVKRTGEKVFLECVQDMDHENMFWYRQDPGLGLRLIYFSYDVKMKEKGDIPEGYSVSREKKERFSLILESASTNQTSMYLCASSLQGHPYEQYFGPGTRLTVT.